Sequencing of this T cell receptor (beta chain) was carried out in a study of blood T cell repertoires in COVID-19. Study-wide context: Material from acute and convalescent COVID-19 was sourced from the United States, Italy and Spain. From T cells, B-cell-depleted T cells, or PBMCs came the material, which was cDNA or gDNA.

The CDR3 spans 14 residues. Looked up from germline, CDR1 is LNHDA and CDR2 is SQIVND (reference sequence). V lost 4 bases and J lost 6; bases outside the gene matches: 5. Per the authors' pipeline: Amplification from reference gene primers served as the basis for estimated nucleated cell counts. Repertoires were generated with immunoSEQ multiplex PCR, while TCRdb's copy carries only in-frame clones and drops some. From that table come the V and J calls and clone size; the DNA was used to work out D and trimming. The sample carries 200,000 to 300,000 clones, 86% recorded once. As to this clone: At the DNA level, this CDR3 is encoded by other sequences in the same sample as well.

This chain joins TRBV19 and TRBJ1-5, with 8 bases that match TRBD1. Specimen: peripheral blood. The receptor was derived from a man aged 35-49 years who had recovered from COVID-19. Here the CDR3 reads CASSTGQGGQPQHF. CDR3 nucleotides: TGTGCCAGTAGTACTGGACAGGGAGGTCAGCCCCAGCATTTT.